This record concerns one T cell receptor (beta chain) sequence. The assay was immunoSEQ multiplex PCR, and TCRdb's table has in-frame clones only and misses some. The sample records around 270,000 clones, over 70% being singletons. Trimming shortened V by 5 bases and J by 8 bases, and 9 bases separated the two germline ends. Germline V gene lookup returns CDR1 SGHAT and CDR2 FQNNGV. The length of the CDR3 is 11 residues. The data were taken from a study of blood T cell repertoires in COVID-19. Whole-study context: T cells, B-cell-depleted T cells, or PBMCs supplied cDNA or gDNA.

What was sequenced was PBMCs or T cells enriched from blood (not recorded which). The TCR originated in a woman aged 40 to 49 who had been exposed to COVID-19. The V and J genes are TRBV11-2 and TRBJ1-1; the D gene is possibly TRBD1 (5 bases). Here the CDR3 DNA reads TGTGCCAGCAGCGTTCAGGGAGAAGCTTTCTTT. It specifies CASSVQGEAFF. The variable domain in full, completed from reference TRBV11-2 and TRBJ1-1, reads EAGVAQSPRYKIIEKRQSVAFWCNPISGHATLYWYQQILGQGPKLLIQFQNNGVVDDSQLPKDRFSAERLKGVDSTLKIQPAKLEDSAVYLCASSVQGEAFFGQGTRLTVV.